The T cell receptor beta chain under discussion was sequenced for a study of blood T cell repertoires in COVID-19 (dated by TCRdb to 2020 to 2022). About the full investigation: Samples from collaborators originated in the United States, Italy and Spain and spanned both the acute and convalescent phases of COVID-19. The prospective study material was composed of cDNA or gDNA derived from T cells, B-cell-depleted T cells, or PBMCs. The dataset comprised deeply sampled blood TCRbeta repertoires from subjects exposed to, actively infected with, or recovered from COVID-19. The repertoires were released in a freely available public database intended as a resource for research on the immune response to SARS-CoV-2. Samples came from the ongoing ImmuneRACE study (first 160 participants) plus 1,254 subjects from 6 global collaborators. Nearly every sample came with metadata listing a de-identified subject ID, COVID-19 status, age in years and sex. Where available, HLA class I and class II types were taken from metadata supplied by the sample provider and were not determined by assay-based typing. General study outcomes and caveats: How much clinical and demographic metadata was included differed by source and by participant, and the metadata was provided uncurated.

Each collaborating institution followed its own protocols to collect whole blood in K2EDTA tubes. For TCRbeta analysis, collaborator samples were shipped as frozen whole blood, as isolated PBMCs, or as DNA extracted from either sample type. Concerning this clone: The antigen it recognizes is unknown. The record has no base qualities; no much larger clone is one base away.

TCRbeta CDR3 regions were amplified from genomic DNA using the immunoSEQ Assay, a bias-controlled multiplex PCR. The authors' analysis ran thus. The number of nucleated cells in each sample was estimated from the amplification of reference gene primers within the assay. To quantify the absolute abundance of each unique TCRbeta CDR3 rearrangement, sequence reads were collapsed and filtered. For each sample, productive Simpson clonality was calculated by taking the square root of Simpson's diversity index across productive rearrangements. TCRdb limited this immuneACCESS table to in-frame rearrangements with V and J called. A share of clones is missing; checked studies link under half to unresolved V genes, and the rest is unexplained. V, J and clone size are taken as reported in that table, and D and trimming were inferred from the DNA itself. For this sample there are 110,000 or so clones; 85% appear just once. Clones ranked in the top ten supply roughly 4.2% of the sample.

The sequencing input was peripheral blood. The TCR originated in a man in his fifties with acute or convalescent COVID-19.

The DNA sequence is TGTGCCAGTAGCCCGGCAGGGTCCTATGGCTACACCTTC. This encodes CASSPAGSYGYTF. The rearranged segments are TRBV19 and TRBJ1-2; D gene: possibly TRBD1, on 5 matching bases. Sequences LNHDA (CDR1) and SQIVND (CDR2) are obtained from the germline V gene (reference sequence). V gives up 6 bases and J gives up 4 bases, and the segment between their germline ends measures 12 bases. The CDR3 numbers 13 residues from cysteine through phenylalanine. The only DNA kept is the CDR3, 39 bases in frame from the first base.